The 23 T cell receptor beta chains in this list originate from one sample, sequenced in a study of cytomegalovirus exposure and HLA in healthy donors. Both 60 Vbeta primers and 13 Jbeta primers went into the PCR. The method was immunoSEQ multiplex PCR; TCRdb's version includes in-frame clones alone and lacks a portion of them. The table records 130,000 or so clones, roughly 70% of them present only once. Sequencing was done on a sample of PBMCs. Receptors were obtained from a middle-aged man in good health and CMV-seropositive.

The chain is built from TRBV27 and TRBJ2-7; 12 positions agree with TRBD2. J gave up 1 base and V 2 bases, and 0 bases lay outside the gene matches. CDR1 and CDR2 from the germline V gene are MNHEY and SMNVEV (reference sequence). The CDR3 totals 15 residues. The CDR3 DNA reads TGTGCCAGCAGTTTAACTAGCGGGGGGTCCTACGAGCAGTACTTC. It encodes CASSLTSGGSYEQYF.

This clone was detected only a few times. This sequence joins TRBV19 and TRBJ1-4; 7 nucleotides align to TRBD1. This CDR3 contains 19 residues. Germline lookup yields CDR1 LNHDA and CDR2 SQIVND (reference sequence). V was clipped by 6 bases and J by 0 bases; unmatched bases: 16. CDR3 sequence (DNA): TGTGCCAGTAGCTTATACCTACAGGGGATGGGTGCAACTAATGAAAAACTGTTTTTT. Translation: CASSLYLQGMGATNEKLFF.

V is TRBV27 and J is TRBJ2-1; TRBD2 is a possible D gene (6 bases). The CDR3 spans 15 residues. Trimming took 7 bases from V and 4 from J, leaving 17 bases between them. The germline gives CDR1 MNHEY, CDR2 SMNVEV (reference sequence). The CDR3 is CASNPGLPGYNEQFF. The CDR3 nucleotides read TGTGCCAGCAATCCGGGACTCCCGGGGTACAATGAGCAGTTCTTC.

This chain connects TRBV2 to TRBJ1-2, with 8 positions matching TRBD1. The CDR3 sequence is 13 residues long. With V trimmed by 4 bases and J by 4 bases, 2 bases remained unmatched. Germline V gene sequence: CDR1 SNHLY, CDR2 FYNNEI. The CDR3 loop is CASSGQGTYGYTF. CDR3 nucleotides: TGTGCCAGCAGTGGACAGGGGACCTATGGCTACACCTTC. Using reference TRBV2 and TRBJ1-2 for the parts outside the CDR3, the full variable domain is EPEVTQTPSHQVTQMGQEVILRCVPISNHLYFYWYRQILGQKVEFLVSFYNNEISEKSEIFDDQFSVERPDGSNFTLKIRSTKLEDSAMYFCASSGQGTYGYTFGSGTRLTVV.

The rearrangement uses TRBV5-4 and TRBJ1-2, with D possibly matching TRBD1 (5 bases). Between the trimmed V and J ends, which lost 2 bases and 4 bases, there was a span of 9 bases. CDR1 is SGHNT, CDR2 YYREEE, per germline (reference sequence). This CDR3 is built from 13 residues. The CDR3 DNA is TGTGCCAGCAGCTTCGGGGGGGTCTATGGCTACACCTTC. It specifies CASSFGGVYGYTF.

This clone was counted between two and nine times. The chain links TRBV5-6 to TRBJ2-5; TRBD2 agrees at 7 bases. The CDR3 length is 14 residues. In germline, CDR1 is SGHDT, CDR2 YYEEEE. With 6 bases clipped from V and 1 base from J, the junction kept 6 bases outside the gene matches. CDR3 DNA sequence: TGTGCCAGCACCGGTGGGGAGGGCCAAGAGACCCAGTACTTC. The encoded protein is CASTGGEGQETQYF. Full variable domain (outside the CDR3, taken from reference TRBV5-6 and TRBJ2-5): DAGVTQSPTHLIKTRGQQVTLRCSPKSGHDTVSWYQQALGQGPQFIFQYYEEEERQRGNFPDRFSGHQFPNYSSELNVNALLLGDSALYLCASTGGEGQETQYFGPGTRLLVL.

A few counts support this clone. This rearrangement joins TRBV5-1 to TRBJ2-7; no reliable D call. The V end was cut by 0 bases, the J end by 6 bases, with 10 bases between. Germline CDR1 is SGHRS and CDR2 is YFSETQ. CDR3 length: 13 amino acids. The CDR3: CASSLAVAFEQYF. The CDR3 nucleotides are TGCGCCAGCAGCTTGGCGGTCGCTTTCGAGCAGTACTTC.

V gene TRBV7-8 combines with J gene TRBJ2-3; D perhaps matches TRBD2 (6 bases). Germline CDR1 SGHVS, CDR2 FQNEAQ. This CDR3 is built from 14 residues. The germline V and J ends were trimmed by 7 bases and 0 bases, with 11 bases remaining between them. CDR3 sequence: CASTRGTSTDTQYF. Here the CDR3 DNA reads TGTGCCAGCACTAGAGGGACTAGCACAGATACGCAGTATTTT.

This clone was recorded a few times. The chain links TRBV29-1 to TRBJ2-1; 16 bases line up with TRBD2. The CDR3 runs 19 residues. Per germline, CDR1 SQVTM and CDR2 ANQGSEA. The V segment lost 4 bases and the J segment 3 bases; nucleotides outside the gene matches: 12. The CDR3 DNA reads as TGCAGCGTTGCAGCCCCCGGGACTAGCGGGAGGGAGGTCTACAATGAGCAGTTCTTC. This sequence encodes CSVAAPGTSGREVYNEQFF.

The rearrangement uses TRBV5-4 and TRBJ2-7; 13 positions agree with TRBD2. CDR3 size: 16 residues. V lost 0 bases to trimming and J lost 4 bases; unmatched junction nucleotides: 4. CDR1 is SGHNT and CDR2 is YYREEE in the germline V gene (reference sequence). The CDR3 DNA follows: TGTGCCAGCAGCTTGGGGGGGACTAGCGGGATGTACGAGCAGTACTTC. This translates into CASSLGGTSGMYEQYF.

The CDR3 spells CASMGAADTQYF. In nucleotides, the CDR3 is TGTGCCAGCATGGGGGCGGCAGATACGCAGTATTTT. This chain joins TRBV28 and TRBJ2-3, with D tentatively TRBD1 (6 bases). Germline V gene data show CDR1 as MDHEN and CDR2 as SYDVKM. The CDR3 covers 12 residues. V was clipped by 7 bases and J by 4 bases, with 9 bases between them.

This clone showed up just once. The rearrangement links TRBV5-1 to TRBJ1-3; TRBD1 is a possible D gene (5 bases). Germline lookup yields CDR1 SGHRS and CDR2 YFSETQ. Deletions cut 4 bases from V and 0 bases from J, with 14 bases between. The CDR3 consists of 16 residues. The CDR3 reads CASSPAGPYSGNTIYF. The CDR3 nucleotides read TGCGCCAGCAGCCCGGCGGGACCTTACTCTGGAAACACCATATATTTT.

This clone was counted between two and nine times. The V and J genes are TRBV28 and TRBJ1-1; maybe TRBD1 (5 bases). Trimming took 2 bases from V and 10 from J, leaving 17 bases between them. The CDR3 length is 14 residues. Germline values: CDR1 MDHEN, CDR2 SYDVKM. This CDR3 reads CASSLPGSGRGAFF. The CDR3 coding sequence is TGTGCCAGCAGTTTACCGGGGTCAGGGAGGGGAGCTTTCTTT.

The genes are TRBV7-2 and TRBJ1-2; D is perhaps TRBD1 (5 bases). Germline V gene lookup returns CDR1 SGHTA and CDR2 FQGNSA. Deletions cut 0 bases from V and 12 bases from J, with 14 bases between. The CDR3 length is 13 residues. CDR3 nucleotide sequence: TGTGCCAGCAGCTTAGCAGGGACGGGGGTTAACACCTTC. Translated: CASSLAGTGVNTF. The whole variable domain, remainder taken from reference TRBV7-2 and TRBJ1-2, is GAGVSQSPSNKVTEKGKDVELRCDPISGHTALYWYRQSLGQGLEFLIYFQGNSAPDKSGLPSDRFSAERTGGSVSTLTIQRTQQEDSAVYLCASSLAGTGVNTFGSGTRLTVV.

There are a few counts of this clone. V usage is TRBV30 and J usage is TRBJ2-5; D is possibly TRBD1 (7 bases). CDR3 length equals 14 residues. V was shortened by 4 bases and J by 4 bases, with 16 bases between the two germline ends. Germline V gives CDR1 GTSNPN, CDR2 SVGIG (reference sequence). In DNA form, the CDR3 reads TGTGCCTGGACTTCAGGGGGGTTGAGAGAGACCCAGTACTTC. It is translated as CAWTSGGLRETQYF. Drawing the rest from reference TRBV30 and TRBJ2-5, the complete variable domain is SQTIHQWPATLVQPVGSPLSLECTVEGTSNPNLYWYRQAAGRGLQLLFYSVGIGQISSEVPQNLSASRPQDRQFILSSKKLLLSDSGFYLCAWTSGGLRETQYFGPGTRLLVL.

The rearrangement joins TRBV19 to TRBJ1-3; D unresolved. V was trimmed by 5 bases and J by 1 base, leaving 9 bases between them. Germline CDR1 is LNHDA and CDR2 is SQIVND (reference sequence). The CDR3 spans 14 residues. The CDR3 coding sequence is TGTGCCAGTAGTTCAAGAGCTTCTGGAAACACCATATATTTT. Translation gives CASSSRASGNTIYF.

The V call is TRBV21-1, the J call TRBJ1-2; the table gives TRBD1 as D, unverified against the DNA. TRBV21-1 is listed as a pseudogene. The CDR3 has 16 residues. CDR3 amino acids: CASSKNSTGERYGYTF. DNA for the CDR3: TGTGCCAGCAGCAAAAATAGCACAGGGGAGAGGTATGGCTACACCTTC.

The chain couples TRBV6-6 to TRBJ2-3; D might be TRBD2 (6 bases). The CDR3 runs 16 residues. CDR1 MNHNY and CDR2 SVGAGI come from the germline V gene (reference sequence). With 2 bases removed from V and 3 bases from J, the gap between germline ends came to 15 bases. The CDR3 sequence: CASSYQGPGGTDTQYF. In DNA form, the CDR3 reads TGTGCCAGCAGTTACCAGGGACCCGGAGGGACAGATACGCAGTATTTT.

The chain carries TRBV30 and TRBJ1-2, with a possible D match to TRBD1 (5 bases). The V gene lost 6 bases and the J gene lost 4 bases, with 15 bases spanning the gap. Germline V lookup: CDR1 GTSNPN, CDR2 SVGIG (reference sequence). The CDR3 runs to 13 residues. The CDR3 loop reads CACTAGYSYGYTF. The CDR3 region has the DNA TGTGCCTGCACAGCAGGGTACAGCTATGGCTACACCTTC.

V is TRBV6-5 and J is TRBJ2-7; TRBD1 matches at 8 bases. Germline CDR1 is MNHEY and CDR2 is SVGAGI. The CDR3 loop spans 14 amino acids. V was pared by 6 bases and J by 4 bases, with 8 bases of the junction left unmatched. CDR3 protein: CASSPAGGKYEQYF. The CDR3 DNA reads TGTGCCAGCAGCCCTGCAGGGGGCAAATACGAGCAGTACTTC.

V and J are TRBV5-1 and TRBJ2-7; 9 bases agree with TRBD1. Germline assignment: CDR1 SGHRS and CDR2 YFSETQ. V shed 4 bases, J shed 4 bases, and the junction held 15 bases outside the gene matches. The CDR3 runs to 17 residues. The CDR3 sequence: CASSASSEGQGSYEQYF. The CDR3 bases are TGCGCCAGCAGCGCCTCCTCCGAGGGACAGGGTTCTTACGAGCAGTACTTC.

V usage is TRBV7-2 and J usage is TRBJ2-2; tentative D call: TRBD2 (5 bases). The CDR3 extends over 14 amino acids. The V gene's germline CDR1 is SGHTA and CDR2 FQGNSA. Trimming removed 4 bases from V and 3 bases from J, with 9 bases in between. CDR3 protein: CASSSGLYTGELFF. CDR3 coding DNA: TGTGCCAGCAGCTCCGGACTGTACACCGGGGAGCTGTTTTTT. The full variable domain, completed using reference TRBV7-2 and TRBJ2-2, is GAGVSQSPSNKVTEKGKDVELRCDPISGHTALYWYRQSLGQGLEFLIYFQGNSAPDKSGLPSDRFSAERTGGSVSTLTIQRTQQEDSAVYLCASSSGLYTGELFFGEGSRLTVL.

The chain joins TRBV7-9 to TRBJ1-4; a possible D gene is TRBD1 (6 bases). CDR1 is SEHNR and CDR2 is FQNEAQ in the germline V gene (reference sequence). The CDR3 sequence is 14 residues long. The V end lost 3 bases, the J end lost 4 bases, and 9 bases lay between the germline ends. The CDR3 DNA is TGTGCCAGCAGCTTGGACAGCCTTAATGAAAAACTGTTTTTT. Protein product: CASSLDSLNEKLFF.